This TCR beta chain was captured by sequencing in a study of T cell responses to AZD1222 COVID-19 vaccine. Study as a whole: Second-dose recipients at about 4 or about 12 weeks were treated as one pooled group.

The germline V and J ends were trimmed by 0 bases and 0 bases, with 15 bases remaining between them. The germline V gene encodes CDR1 LGHNA and CDR2 YNFKEQ. The CDR3 totals 19 residues. Whole-study findings and limits: Most donors were white British and more were female, and clonal diversity was possibly underestimated. There were vaccine-associated CD4 TCRs across spike, dominant at 160-218 and 743-854.

Here immunoSEQ multiplex PCR was the method, and the copy in TCRdb shows in-frame clones only, minus some. The top ten hold 1.1% of the sample, which has approximately 130,000 clones, around 92% seen once. Details on this clone: Its antigen is unidentified.

The receptor comes from an adult in good health. The sequenced sample was peripheral blood, obtained on day 0 of AZD1222 vaccination. The chain employs TRBV4-2 and TRBJ1-6, with D unresolved. CDR3 DNA: TGTGCCAGCAGCCAAGATCCCCAGACCGATAGCTCCTATAATTCACCCCTCCACTTT. Translated: CASSQDPQTDSSYNSPLHF.